This T cell receptor beta chain was captured by sequencing in a study of Graves' ophthalmopathy and Graves' hyperthyroidism. The study's findings and limits: Most expanded thyroid clonotypes above 0.001 frequency also appeared in blood.

Concerning this clonotype itself: The antigen is unknown.

The authors amplified TCR beta CDR3 regions, and they did so from RNA transcripts for repertoire sequencing. An opening RT-PCR round employed HTBI primers and preceded a second-round multiplex PCR. TCRdb re-called the multiplex PCR reads through MiXCR, storing one row per CDR3 protein. The sample has 740,000 or so distinct CDR3 sequences; approximately 40% are singletons. Excluded: other autoimmune disease, uncontrolled infection, pregnancy or lactation. The V end was cut by 4 bases, the J end by 8 bases, with 17 bases between. CDR1 and CDR2 (germline): SGHAT, FQDESV (reference sequence). The CDR3 runs 14 residues.

The V call is TRBV11-1, the J call TRBJ1-2; D may be TRBD1 (5 bases). The sequenced sample was peripheral blood. The TCR was taken from an adult man with Graves' ophthalmopathy. CDR3 region: CASSYGGGYSGYTF. The CDR3 DNA follows: TGTGCCAGCAGCTACGGGGGTGGGTACTCCGGCTACACCTTC.